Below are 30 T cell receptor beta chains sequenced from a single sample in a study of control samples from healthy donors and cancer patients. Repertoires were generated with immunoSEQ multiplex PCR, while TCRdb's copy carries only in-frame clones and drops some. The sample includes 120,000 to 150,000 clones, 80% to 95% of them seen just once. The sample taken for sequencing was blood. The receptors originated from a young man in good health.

The CDR3 region is CASSDVLAGAYEQYF. The CDR3 region has the DNA TGCGCCAGCAGTGACGTTCTAGCGGGGGCCTACGAGCAGTACTTC. The genes are TRBV10-2 and TRBJ2-7; 10 nucleotides agree with TRBD2. Germline V gene data show CDR1 as WSHSY and CDR2 as SAAADI. The CDR3 loop spans 15 amino acids. The V and J ends lost 3 bases and 2 bases, in that order; junction bases with no gene match: 4.

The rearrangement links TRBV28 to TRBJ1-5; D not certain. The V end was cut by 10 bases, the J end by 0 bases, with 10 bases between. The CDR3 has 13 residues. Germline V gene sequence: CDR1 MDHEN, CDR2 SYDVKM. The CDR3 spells CATEGDSNQPQHF. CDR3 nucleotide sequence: TGTGCCACCGAGGGAGATAGCAATCAGCCCCAGCATTTT.

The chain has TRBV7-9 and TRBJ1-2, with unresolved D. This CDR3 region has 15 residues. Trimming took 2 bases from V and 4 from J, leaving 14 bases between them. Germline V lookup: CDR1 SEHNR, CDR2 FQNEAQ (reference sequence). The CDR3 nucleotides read TGTGCCAGCAGCTTAAATGAATACGGGAGCTATGGCTACACCTTC. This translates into CASSLNEYGSYGYTF.

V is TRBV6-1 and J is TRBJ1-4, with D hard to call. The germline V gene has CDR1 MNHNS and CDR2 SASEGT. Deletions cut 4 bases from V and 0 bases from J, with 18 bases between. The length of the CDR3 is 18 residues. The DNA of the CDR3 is TGTGCCAGCAGTGTGAGCCACGGGGTGTTTGCAACTAATGAAAAACTGTTTTTT. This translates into CASSVSHGVFATNEKLFF.

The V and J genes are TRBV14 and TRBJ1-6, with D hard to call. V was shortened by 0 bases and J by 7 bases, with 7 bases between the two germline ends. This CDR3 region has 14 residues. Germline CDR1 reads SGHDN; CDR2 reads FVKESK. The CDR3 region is CASSQEVANSPLHF. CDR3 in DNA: TGTGCCAGCAGCCAAGAGGTGGCAAATTCACCCCTCCACTTT.

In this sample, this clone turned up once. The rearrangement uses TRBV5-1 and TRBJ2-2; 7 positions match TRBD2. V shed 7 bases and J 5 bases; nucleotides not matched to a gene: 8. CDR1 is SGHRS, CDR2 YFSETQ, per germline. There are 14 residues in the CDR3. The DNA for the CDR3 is TGCGCCAGCCGGGGGGTTTCCTCTACCGGGGAGCTGTTTTTT. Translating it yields CASRGVSSTGELFF.

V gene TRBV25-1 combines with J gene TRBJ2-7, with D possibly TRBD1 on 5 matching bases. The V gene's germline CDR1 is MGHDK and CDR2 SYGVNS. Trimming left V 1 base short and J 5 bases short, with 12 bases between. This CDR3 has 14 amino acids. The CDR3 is CASSESGFADEQYF. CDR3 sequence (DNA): TGTGCCAGCAGTGAATCAGGGTTTGCGGACGAGCAGTACTTC.

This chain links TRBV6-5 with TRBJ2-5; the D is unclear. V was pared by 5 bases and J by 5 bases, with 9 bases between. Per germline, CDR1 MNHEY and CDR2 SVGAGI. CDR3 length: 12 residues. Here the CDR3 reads CASSPVAETQYF. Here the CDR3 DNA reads TGTGCCAGCAGTCCAGTTGCCGAGACCCAGTACTTC.

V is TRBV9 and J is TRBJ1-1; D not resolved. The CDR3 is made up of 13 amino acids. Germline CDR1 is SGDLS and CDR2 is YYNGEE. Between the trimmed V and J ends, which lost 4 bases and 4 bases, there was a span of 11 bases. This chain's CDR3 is CASSPLRVTEAFF. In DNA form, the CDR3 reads TGTGCCAGCAGCCCCCTTAGGGTCACTGAAGCTTTCTTT.

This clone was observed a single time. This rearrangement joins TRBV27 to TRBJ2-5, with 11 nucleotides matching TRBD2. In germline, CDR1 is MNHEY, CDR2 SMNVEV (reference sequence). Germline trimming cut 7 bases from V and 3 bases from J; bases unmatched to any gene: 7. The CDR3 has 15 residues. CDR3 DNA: TGTGCCAGCACCCCCGGGACTAGCGGTAAAGAGACCCAGTACTTC. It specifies CASTPGTSGKETQYF.

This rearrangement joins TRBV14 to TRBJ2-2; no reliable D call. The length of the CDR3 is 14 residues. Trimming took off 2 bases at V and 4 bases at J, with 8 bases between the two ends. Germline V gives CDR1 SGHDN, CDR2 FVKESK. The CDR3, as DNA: TGTGCCAGCAGCCAATATAAGGGCACCGGGGAGCTGTTTTTT. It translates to CASSQYKGTGELFF. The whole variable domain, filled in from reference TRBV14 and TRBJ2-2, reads EAGVTQFPSHSVIEKGQTVTLRCDPISGHDNLYWYRRVMGKEIKFLLHFVKESKQDESGMPNNRFLAERTGGTYSTLKVQPAELEDSGVYFCASSQYKGTGELFFGEGSRLTVL.

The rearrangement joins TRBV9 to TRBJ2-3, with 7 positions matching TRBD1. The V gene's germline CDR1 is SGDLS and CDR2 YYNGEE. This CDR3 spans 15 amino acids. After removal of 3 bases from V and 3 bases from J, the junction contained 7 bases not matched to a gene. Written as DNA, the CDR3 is TGTGCCAGCAGCGAAATTCAGGGGGTAACAGATACGCAGTATTTT. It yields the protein CASSEIQGVTDTQYF.

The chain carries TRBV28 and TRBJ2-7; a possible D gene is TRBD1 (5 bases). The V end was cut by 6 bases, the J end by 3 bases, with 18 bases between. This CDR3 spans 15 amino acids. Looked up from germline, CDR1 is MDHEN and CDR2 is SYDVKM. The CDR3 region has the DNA TGTGCCAGCAGCCCCACAGGCTACAACTACTACGAGCAGTACTTC. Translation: CASSPTGYNYYEQYF.

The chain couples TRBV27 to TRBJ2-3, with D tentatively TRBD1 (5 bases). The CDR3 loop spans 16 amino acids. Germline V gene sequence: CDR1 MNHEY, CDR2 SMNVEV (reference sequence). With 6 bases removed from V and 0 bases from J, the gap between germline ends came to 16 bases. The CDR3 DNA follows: TGTGCCAGCAGCCCCTCAGGGCTCACTAGCACAGATACGCAGTATTTT. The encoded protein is CASSPSGLTSTDTQYF.

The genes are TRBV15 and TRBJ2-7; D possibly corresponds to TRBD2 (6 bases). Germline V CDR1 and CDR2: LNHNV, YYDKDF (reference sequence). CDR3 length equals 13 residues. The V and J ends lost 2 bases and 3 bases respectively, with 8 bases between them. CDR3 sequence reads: CATSRFGGYEQYF. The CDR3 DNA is TGTGCCACCAGCAGATTCGGGGGCTACGAGCAGTACTTC.

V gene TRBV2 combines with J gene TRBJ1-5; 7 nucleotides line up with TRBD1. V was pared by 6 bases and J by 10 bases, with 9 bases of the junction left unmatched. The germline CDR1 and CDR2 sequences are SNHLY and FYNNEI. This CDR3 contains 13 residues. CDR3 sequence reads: CASRETGIRPQHF. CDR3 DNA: TGTGCCAGCAGGGAGACAGGGATAAGACCCCAGCATTTT.

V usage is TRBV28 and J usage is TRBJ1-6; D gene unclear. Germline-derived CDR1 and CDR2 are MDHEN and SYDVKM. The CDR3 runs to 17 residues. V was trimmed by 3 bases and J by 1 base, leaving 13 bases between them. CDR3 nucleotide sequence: TGTGCCAGCAGTTTGGGGAGGGCCAGGTCCTATAATTCACCCCTCCACTTT. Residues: CASSLGRARSYNSPLHF. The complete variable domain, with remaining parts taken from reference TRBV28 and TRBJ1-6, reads DVKVTQSSRYLVKRTGEKVFLECVQDMDHENMFWYRQDPGLGLRLIYFSYDVKMKEKGDIPEGYSVSREKKERFSLILESASTNQTSMYLCASSLGRARSYNSPLHFGNGTRLTVT.

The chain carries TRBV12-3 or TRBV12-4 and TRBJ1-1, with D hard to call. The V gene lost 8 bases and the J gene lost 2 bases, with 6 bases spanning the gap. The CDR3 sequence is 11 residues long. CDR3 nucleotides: TGTGCCAGCGGTAGAAACACTGAAGCTTTCTTT. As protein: CASGRNTEAFF.

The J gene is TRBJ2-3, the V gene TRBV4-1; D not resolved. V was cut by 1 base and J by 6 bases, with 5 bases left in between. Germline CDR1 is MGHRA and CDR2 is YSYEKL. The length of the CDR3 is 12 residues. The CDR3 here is CASSQVGDTQYF. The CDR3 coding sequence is TGCGCCAGCAGCCAAGTCGGGGATACGCAGTATTTT.

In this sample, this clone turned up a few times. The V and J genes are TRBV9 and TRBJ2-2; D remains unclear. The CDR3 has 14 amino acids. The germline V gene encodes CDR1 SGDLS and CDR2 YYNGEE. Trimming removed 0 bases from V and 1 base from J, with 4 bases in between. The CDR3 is CASSVGGNTGELFF. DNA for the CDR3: TGTGCCAGCAGCGTAGGAGGGAACACCGGGGAGCTGTTTTTT.

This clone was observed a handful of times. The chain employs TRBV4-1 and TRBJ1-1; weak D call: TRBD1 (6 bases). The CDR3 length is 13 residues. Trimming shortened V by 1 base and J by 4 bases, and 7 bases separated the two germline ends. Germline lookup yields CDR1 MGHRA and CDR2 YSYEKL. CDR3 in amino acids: CASSQVGGTEAFF. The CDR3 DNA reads TGCGCCAGCAGCCAAGTAGGGGGCACTGAAGCTTTCTTT.

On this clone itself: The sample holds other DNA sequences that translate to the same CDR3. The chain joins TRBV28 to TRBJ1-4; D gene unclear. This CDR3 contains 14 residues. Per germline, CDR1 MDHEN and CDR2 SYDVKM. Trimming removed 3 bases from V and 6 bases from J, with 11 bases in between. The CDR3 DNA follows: TGTGCCAGCAGTTTGGGAGGGAGGGATGAAAAACTGTTTTTT. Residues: CASSLGGRDEKLFF.

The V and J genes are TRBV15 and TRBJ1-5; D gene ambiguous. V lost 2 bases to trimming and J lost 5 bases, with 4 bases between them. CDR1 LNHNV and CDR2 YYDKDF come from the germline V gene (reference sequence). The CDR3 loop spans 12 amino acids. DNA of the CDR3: TGTGCCACCAGCAGACAATATCAGCCCCAGCATTTT. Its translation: CATSRQYQPQHF.

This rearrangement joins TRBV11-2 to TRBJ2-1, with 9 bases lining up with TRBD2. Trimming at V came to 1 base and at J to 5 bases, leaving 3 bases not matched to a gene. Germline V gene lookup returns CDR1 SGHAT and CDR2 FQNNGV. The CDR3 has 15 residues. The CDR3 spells CASSLVAGANNEQFF. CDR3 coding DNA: TGTGCCAGCAGCTTAGTAGCGGGGGCTAACAATGAGCAGTTCTTC.

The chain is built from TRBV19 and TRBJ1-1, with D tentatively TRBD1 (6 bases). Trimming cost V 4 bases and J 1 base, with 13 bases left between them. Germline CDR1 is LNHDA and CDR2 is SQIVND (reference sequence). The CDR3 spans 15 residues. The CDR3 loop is CASSTSGAANTEAFF. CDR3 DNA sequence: TGTGCCAGTAGTACCTCGGGGGCGGCGAACACTGAAGCTTTCTTT.

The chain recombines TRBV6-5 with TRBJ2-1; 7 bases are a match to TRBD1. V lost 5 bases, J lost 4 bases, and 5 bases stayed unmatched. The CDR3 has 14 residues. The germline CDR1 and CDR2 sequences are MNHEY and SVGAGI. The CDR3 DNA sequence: TGTGCCAGCAGTAGAGGACAGGAATACAATGAGCAGTTCTTC. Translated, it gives CASSRGQEYNEQFF.

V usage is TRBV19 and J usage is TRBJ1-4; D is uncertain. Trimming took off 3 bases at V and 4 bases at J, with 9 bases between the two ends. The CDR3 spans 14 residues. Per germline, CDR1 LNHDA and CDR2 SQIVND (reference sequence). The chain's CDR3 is CASSMAWNNEKLFF. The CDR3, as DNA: TGTGCCAGTAGTATGGCATGGAATAATGAAAAACTGTTTTTT.

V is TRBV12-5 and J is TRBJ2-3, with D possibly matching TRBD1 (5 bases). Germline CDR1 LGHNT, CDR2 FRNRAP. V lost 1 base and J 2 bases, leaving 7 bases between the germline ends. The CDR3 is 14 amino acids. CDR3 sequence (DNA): TGTGCTAGTGGTTTGGGACAGTACACAGATACGCAGTATTTT. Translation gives CASGLGQYTDTQYF.

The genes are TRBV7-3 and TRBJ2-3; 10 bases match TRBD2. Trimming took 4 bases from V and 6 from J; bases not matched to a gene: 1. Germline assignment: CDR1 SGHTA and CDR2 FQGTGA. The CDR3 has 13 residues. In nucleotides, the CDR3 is TGTGCCAGCAGCTCACTAGCGGGGGATACGCAGTATTTT. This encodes CASSSLAGDTQYF.

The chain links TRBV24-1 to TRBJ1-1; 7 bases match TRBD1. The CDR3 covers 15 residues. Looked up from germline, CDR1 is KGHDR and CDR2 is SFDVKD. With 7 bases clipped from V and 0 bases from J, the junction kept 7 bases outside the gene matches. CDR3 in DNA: TGTGCCACCAGCCAGGGGGGCAAAATGAACACTGAAGCTTTCTTT. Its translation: CATSQGGKMNTEAFF.